The following is a T cell receptor beta chain sequence with its context. V dropped 6 bases and J dropped 3; count of bases not matched to a gene: 10. The CDR3 is made up of 14 amino acids. CDR1 is DFQATT and CDR2 is SNEGSKA in the germline V gene (reference sequence). The entry originates in a study of early T cells in non-severe SARS-CoV-2 infection. TCRdb itself ran the 5' RACE reads through MiXCR, one entry per CDR3 protein. Altogether about 36,000 distinct CDR3 sequences are present, over 8.5% being singletons, with the ten largest covering 9.5% to 15%. The chain uses TRBV20-1 and TRBJ2-7; 8 nucleotides align to TRBD2. Sequencing was done on a sample of whole blood. This clonotype was sampled from an adult who was a healthcare worker with PCR-confirmed SARS-CoV-2 infection or an uninfected control (not recorded which). The CDR3 protein is CSARPERGNYEQYF. The CDR3 coding sequence is TGCAGTGCCCGTCCCGAGCGGGGGAACTACGAGCAGTACTTC.